Detailed here is one T cell receptor beta chain. Its specificity is not known. These data belong to a study of T-cell reconstitution after alpha-beta-depleted transplantation in children. Germline lookup yields CDR1 MNHEY and CDR2 SMNVEV (reference sequence). V shed 1 base, J shed 7 bases, and the junction held 2 bases outside the gene matches. There are 15 residues in the CDR3. Study conclusions and caveats: By one year post-transplant, T-cell counts and diversity largely arose from T cells that were newly produced.

Preparation of the TCRbeta library involved a method that used unique molecular identifiers. One entry per CDR3 protein results from TCRdb running MiXCR on the PCR reads. Here the sample spans 500,000 to 750,000 distinct CDR3 sequences, approximately 13% being singletons. Sequences were derived from PBMCs, mostly from graft donor cells, sampled 360 days after TCRalphabeta/CD19-depleted stem cell transplant. The receptor comes from a male patient aged 10 to 17 who had a stem cell transplant for acute myeloid leukemia, so the T cells may come from the graft donor. The chain recombines TRBV27 with TRBJ2-1; TRBD1 matches at 12 bases. CDR3 in DNA: TGTGCCAGCAGTTTATGGGACAGGGGGCTGAATGAGCAGTTCTTC. Translation: CASSLWDRGLNEQFF.